The source of this TCR beta chain is a study of regulatory T cells in long-lasting Graves disease. Time point here: persistent/refractory GD, antithyroid drugs over 5 years with positive TRAb. PBMCs were the source of the RNA used for TCR sequencing. The authors built TCR beta libraries using iRepertoire HTBI primers and Arm-PCR of CDR3 regions. TCRdb recomputed calls from the multiplex PCR reads with MiXCR, one row per CDR3 protein. Here the sample spans hundreds of thousands of distinct CDR3 sequences, 30% being singletons. V was clipped by 0 bases and J by 8 bases, with 16 bases between them. CDR3 length: 15 residues. Germline V CDR1 and CDR2: MGHRA, YSYEKL. Regarding the study as a whole: TRBV28 was favored in persistent disease, as were TRBJ1-2 and TRBJ2-5.

Notes on this clonotype: Its antigen is unknown.

Here the sequenced sample was peripheral blood mononuclear cells (PBMCs), taken when the disease was refractory, from a patient treated with antithyroid drugs. The genes are TRBV4-1 and TRBJ1-2; weak D call: TRBD1 (5 bases). The source of this sequence is a female donor with Graves disease. For the CDR3, the DNA is TGCGCCAGCAGCCAAGATCGATGGACAAGGGTCGGCTACACCTTC. Amino acid sequence: CASSQDRWTRVGYTF.